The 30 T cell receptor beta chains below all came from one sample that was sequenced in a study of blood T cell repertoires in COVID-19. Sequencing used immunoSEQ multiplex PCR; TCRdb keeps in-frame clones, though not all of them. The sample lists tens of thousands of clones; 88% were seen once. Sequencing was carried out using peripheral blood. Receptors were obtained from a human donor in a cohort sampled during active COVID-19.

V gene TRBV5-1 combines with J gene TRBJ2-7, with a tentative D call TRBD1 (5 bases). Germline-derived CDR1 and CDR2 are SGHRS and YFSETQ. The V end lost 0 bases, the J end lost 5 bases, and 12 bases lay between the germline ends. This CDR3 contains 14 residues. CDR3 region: CASSLAPGPDEQYF. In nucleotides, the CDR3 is TGCGCCAGCAGCTTGGCCCCAGGGCCGGACGAGCAGTACTTC.

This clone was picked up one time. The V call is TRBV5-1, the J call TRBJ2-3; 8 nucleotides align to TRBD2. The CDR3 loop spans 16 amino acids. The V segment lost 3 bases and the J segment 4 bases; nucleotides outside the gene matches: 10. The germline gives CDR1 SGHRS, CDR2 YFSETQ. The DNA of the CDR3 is TGCGCCAGCAGCTCCAACGGCGGGGGGCAGGCAGATACGCAGTATTTT. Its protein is CASSSNGGGQADTQYF.

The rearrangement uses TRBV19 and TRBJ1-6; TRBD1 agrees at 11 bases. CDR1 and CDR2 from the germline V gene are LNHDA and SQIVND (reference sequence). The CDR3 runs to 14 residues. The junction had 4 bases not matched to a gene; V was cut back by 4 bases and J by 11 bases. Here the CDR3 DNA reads TGTGCCAGTAGTAAGGACAGGGGGCTGACACCCCTCCACTTT. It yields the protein CASSKDRGLTPLHF.

CDR3 sequence: CASSQDPMGGNGYTF. The DNA of the CDR3 is TGTGCCAGCAGCCAAGATCCGATGGGGGGGAATGGCTACACCTTC. The genes are TRBV4-2 and TRBJ1-2; a weak D match, TRBD1 (5 bases). The CDR3 covers 15 residues. Germline loops: CDR1 LGHNA, CDR2 YNFKEQ. Trimming pared 0 bases from V and 6 bases from J, leaving 14 bases between.

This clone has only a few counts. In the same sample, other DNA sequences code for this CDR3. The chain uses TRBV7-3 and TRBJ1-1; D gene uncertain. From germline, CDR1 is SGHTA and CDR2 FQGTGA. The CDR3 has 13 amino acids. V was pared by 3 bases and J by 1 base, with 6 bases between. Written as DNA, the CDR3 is TGTGCCAGCAGCTTCTCGGGGAACACTGAAGCTTTCTTT. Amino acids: CASSFSGNTEAFF.

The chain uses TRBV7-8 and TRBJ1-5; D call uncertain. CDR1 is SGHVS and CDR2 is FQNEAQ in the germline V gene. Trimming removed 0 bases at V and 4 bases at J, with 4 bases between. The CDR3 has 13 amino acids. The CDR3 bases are TGTGCCAGCAGCTTAGCGGCAAATCAGCCCCAGCATTTT. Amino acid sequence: CASSLAANQPQHF.

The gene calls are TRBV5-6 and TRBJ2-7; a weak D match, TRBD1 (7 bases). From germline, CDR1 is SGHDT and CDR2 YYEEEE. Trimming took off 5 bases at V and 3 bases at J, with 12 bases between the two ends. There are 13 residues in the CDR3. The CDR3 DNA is TGTGCCAGCAGACGACAGGGAGGCTACGAGCAGTACTTC. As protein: CASRRQGGYEQYF.

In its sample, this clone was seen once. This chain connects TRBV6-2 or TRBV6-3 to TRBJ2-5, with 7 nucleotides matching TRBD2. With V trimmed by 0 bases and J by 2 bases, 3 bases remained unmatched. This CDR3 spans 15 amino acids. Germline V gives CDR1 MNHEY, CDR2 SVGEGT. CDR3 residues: CASSYSLGGQETQYF. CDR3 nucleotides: TGTGCCAGCAGTTACTCTCTCGGGGGGCAAGAGACCCAGTACTTC.

CDR3 in DNA: TGTGCCAGCTCACCACGCCGGAGCCAAGAGACCCAGTACTTC. Amino acids: CASSPRRSQETQYF. This chain connects TRBV18 to TRBJ2-5; D gene uncertain. The CDR3 loop spans 14 amino acids. Germline V lookup: CDR1 KGHSH, CDR2 LQKENI. Trimming stripped 1 base from V and 1 base from J, with 7 bases between.

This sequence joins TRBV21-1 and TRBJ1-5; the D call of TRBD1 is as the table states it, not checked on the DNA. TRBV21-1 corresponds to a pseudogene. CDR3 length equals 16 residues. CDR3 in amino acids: CASNPGKQGRDQPQHF. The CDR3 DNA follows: TGTGCCAGCAACCCAGGAAAACAGGGGAGAGATCAGCCCCAGCATTTT.

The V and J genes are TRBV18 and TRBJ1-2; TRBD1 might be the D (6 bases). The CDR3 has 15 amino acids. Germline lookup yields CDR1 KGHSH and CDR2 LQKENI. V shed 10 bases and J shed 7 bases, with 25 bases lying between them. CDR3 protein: CANGRGAGAKVGYTF. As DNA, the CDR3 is TGTGCCAATGGCAGGGGAGCAGGGGCCAAAGTTGGCTACACCTTC. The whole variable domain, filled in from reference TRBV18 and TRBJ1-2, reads NAGVMQNPRHLVRRRGQEARLRCSPMKGHSHVYWYRQLPEEGLKFMVYLQKENIIDESGMPKERFSAEFPKEGPSILRIQQVVRGDSAAYFCANGRGAGAKVGYTFGSGTRLTVV.

CDR3 residues: CASSPGDRGLYNEQFF. The CDR3 DNA reads TGTGCCAGCTCACCAGGTGACAGGGGCCTTTACAATGAGCAGTTCTTC. The chain carries TRBV18 and TRBJ2-1; 8 nucleotides match TRBD1. The CDR3 is 16 residues long. The junction had 7 bases not matched to a gene; V was cut back by 2 bases and J by 4 bases. Germline loops: CDR1 KGHSH, CDR2 LQKENI.

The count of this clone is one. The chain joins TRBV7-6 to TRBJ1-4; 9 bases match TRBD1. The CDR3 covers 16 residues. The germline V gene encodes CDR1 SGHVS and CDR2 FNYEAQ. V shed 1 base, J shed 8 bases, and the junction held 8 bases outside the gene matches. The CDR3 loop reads CASSLGTGGSGEKLFF. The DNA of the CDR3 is TGTGCCAGCAGCTTAGGCACAGGGGGCTCAGGGGAAAAACTGTTTTTT.

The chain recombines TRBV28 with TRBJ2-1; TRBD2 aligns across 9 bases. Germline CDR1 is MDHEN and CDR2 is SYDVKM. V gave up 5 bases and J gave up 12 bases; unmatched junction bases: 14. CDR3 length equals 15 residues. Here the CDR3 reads CASSQIAGAMRGQFF. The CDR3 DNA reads TGTGCCAGCAGTCAGATAGCGGGAGCGATGCGAGGGCAGTTCTTC.

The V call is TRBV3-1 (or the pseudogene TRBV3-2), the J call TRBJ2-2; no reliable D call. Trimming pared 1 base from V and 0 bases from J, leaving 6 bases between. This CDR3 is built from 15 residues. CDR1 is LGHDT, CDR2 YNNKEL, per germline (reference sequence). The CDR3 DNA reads TGTGCCAGCAGCCAAGGGCAGTCGAACACCGGGGAGCTGTTTTTT. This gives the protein CASSQGQSNTGELFF.

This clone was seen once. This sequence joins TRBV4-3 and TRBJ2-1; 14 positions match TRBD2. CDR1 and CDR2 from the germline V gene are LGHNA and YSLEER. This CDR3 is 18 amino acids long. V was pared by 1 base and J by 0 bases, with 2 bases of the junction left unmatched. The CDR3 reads CASSQGTSGGSSYNEQFF. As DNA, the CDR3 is TGCGCCAGCAGCCAAGGGACTAGCGGGGGGAGCTCCTACAATGAGCAGTTCTTC.

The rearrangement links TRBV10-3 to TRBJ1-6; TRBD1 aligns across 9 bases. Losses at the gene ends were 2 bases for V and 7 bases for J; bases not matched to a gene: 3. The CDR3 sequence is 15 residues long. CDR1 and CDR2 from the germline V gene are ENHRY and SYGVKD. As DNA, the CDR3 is TGTGCCATCAGTGAGAGAGGGACAGGGAATTCACCCCTCCACTTT. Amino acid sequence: CAISERGTGNSPLHF.

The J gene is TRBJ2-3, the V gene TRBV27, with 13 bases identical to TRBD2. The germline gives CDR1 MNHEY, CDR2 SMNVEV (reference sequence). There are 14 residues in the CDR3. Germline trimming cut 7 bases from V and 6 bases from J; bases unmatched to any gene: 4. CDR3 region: CASTPGLAGDTQYF. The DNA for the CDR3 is TGTGCCAGCACCCCGGGACTAGCGGGGGATACGCAGTATTTT.

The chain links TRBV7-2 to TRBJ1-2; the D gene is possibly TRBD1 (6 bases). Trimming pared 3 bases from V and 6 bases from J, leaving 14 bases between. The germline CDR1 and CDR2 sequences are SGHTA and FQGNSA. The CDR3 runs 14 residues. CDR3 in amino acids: CASSLDWGRDGYTF. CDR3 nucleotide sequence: TGTGCCAGCAGCTTGGATTGGGGGCGAGATGGCTACACCTTC.

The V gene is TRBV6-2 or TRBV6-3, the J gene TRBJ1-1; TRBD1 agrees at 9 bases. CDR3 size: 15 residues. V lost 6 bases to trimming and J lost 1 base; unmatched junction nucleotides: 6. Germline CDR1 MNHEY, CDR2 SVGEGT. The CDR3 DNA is TGTGCCAGCAGCCAACAGGGGGCAGGGAACACTGAAGCTTTCTTT. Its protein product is CASSQQGAGNTEAFF.

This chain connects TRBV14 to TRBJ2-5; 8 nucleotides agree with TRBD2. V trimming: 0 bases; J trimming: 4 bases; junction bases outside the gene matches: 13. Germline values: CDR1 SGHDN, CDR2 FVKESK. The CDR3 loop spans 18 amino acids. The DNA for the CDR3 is TGTGCCAGCAGCCAAGATCATGGTAGCGGGATATCGGGAGAGACCCAGTACTTC. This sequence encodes CASSQDHGSGISGETQYF. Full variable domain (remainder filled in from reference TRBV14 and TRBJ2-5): EAGVTQFPSHSVIEKGQTVTLRCDPISGHDNLYWYRRVMGKEIKFLLHFVKESKQDESGMPNNRFLAERTGGTYSTLKVQPAELEDSGVYFCASSQDHGSGISGETQYFGPGTRLLVL.

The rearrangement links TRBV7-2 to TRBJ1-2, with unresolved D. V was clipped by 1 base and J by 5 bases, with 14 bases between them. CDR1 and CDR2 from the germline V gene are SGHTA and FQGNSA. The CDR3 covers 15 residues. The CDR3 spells CASSLDGGRGYGYTF. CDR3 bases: TGTGCCAGCAGCTTAGACGGCGGGCGCGGGTATGGCTACACCTTC.

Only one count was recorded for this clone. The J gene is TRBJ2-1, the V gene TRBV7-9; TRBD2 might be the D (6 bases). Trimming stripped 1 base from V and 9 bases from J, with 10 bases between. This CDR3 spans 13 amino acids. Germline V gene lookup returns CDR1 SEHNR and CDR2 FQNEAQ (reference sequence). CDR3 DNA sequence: TGTGCCAGCAGCTTAGGAGGAGGGTTTGAGCAGTTCTTC. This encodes CASSLGGGFEQFF. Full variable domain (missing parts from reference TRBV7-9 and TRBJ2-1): DTGVSQNPRHKITKRGQNVTFRCDPISEHNRLYWYRQTLGQGPEFLTYFQNEAQLEKSRLLSDRFSAERPKGSFSTLEIQRTEQGDSAMYLCASSLGGGFEQFFGPGTRLTVL.

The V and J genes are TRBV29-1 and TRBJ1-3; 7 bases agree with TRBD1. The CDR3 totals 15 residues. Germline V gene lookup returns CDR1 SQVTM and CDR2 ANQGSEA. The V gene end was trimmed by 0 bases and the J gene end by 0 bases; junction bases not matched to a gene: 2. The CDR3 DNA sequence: TGCAGCGTTGAAGATCAGGGGGGCTCTGGAAACACCATATATTTT. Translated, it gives CSVEDQGGSGNTIYF.

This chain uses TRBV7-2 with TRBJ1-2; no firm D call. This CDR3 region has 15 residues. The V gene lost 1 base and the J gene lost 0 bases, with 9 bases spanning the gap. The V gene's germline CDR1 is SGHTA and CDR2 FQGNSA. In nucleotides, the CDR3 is TGTGCCAGCAGCTTAGATGGCGGAGCTAACTATGGCTACACCTTC. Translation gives CASSLDGGANYGYTF.

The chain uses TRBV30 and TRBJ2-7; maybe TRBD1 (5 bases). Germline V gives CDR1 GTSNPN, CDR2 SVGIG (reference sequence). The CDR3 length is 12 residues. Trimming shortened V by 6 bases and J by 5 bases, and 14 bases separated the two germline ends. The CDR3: CACRGGKNEQYF. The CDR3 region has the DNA TGTGCCTGTAGGGGTGGGAAAAACGAGCAGTACTTC.

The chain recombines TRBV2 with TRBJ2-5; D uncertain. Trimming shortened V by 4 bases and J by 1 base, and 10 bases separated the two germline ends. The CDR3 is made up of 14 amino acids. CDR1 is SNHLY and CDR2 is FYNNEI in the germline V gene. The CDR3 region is CASSVLAPQETQYF. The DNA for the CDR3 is TGTGCCAGCAGTGTGTTAGCCCCCCAAGAGACCCAGTACTTC.

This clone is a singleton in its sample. CDR3 nucleotides: TGTGCCAGTAGTCCGGGGAATCTAGCCAAAAACATTCAGTACTTC. This codes for CASSPGNLAKNIQYF. The chain is built from TRBV19 and TRBJ2-4, with D possibly matching TRBD2 (5 bases). Trimming removed 5 bases at V and 0 bases at J, with 11 bases between. This CDR3 region has 15 residues. Per germline, CDR1 LNHDA and CDR2 SQIVND (reference sequence).

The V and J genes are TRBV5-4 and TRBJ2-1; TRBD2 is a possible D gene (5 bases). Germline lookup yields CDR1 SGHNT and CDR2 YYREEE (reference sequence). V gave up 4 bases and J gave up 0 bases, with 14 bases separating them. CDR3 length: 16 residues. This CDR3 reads CASSPGGGTSYNEQFF. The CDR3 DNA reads TGTGCCAGCAGCCCGGGTGGAGGAACCTCCTACAATGAGCAGTTCTTC.

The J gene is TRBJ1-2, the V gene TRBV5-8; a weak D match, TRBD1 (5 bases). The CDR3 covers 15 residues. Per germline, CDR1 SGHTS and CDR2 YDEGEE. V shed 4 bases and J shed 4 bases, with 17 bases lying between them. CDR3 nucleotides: TGTGCCAGCAGCCAGGGCCAGGGCTTGGTCTATGGCTACACCTTC. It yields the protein CASSQGQGLVYGYTF.